The 27 T cell receptor beta chains reported below all come from one sample, sequenced in a study of human CD4 T cells and Enterobacteriaceae. The protocol was immunoSEQ multiplex PCR, while the TCRdb copy is restricted to in-frame clones and leaves out a portion. The sample lists about 25,000 clones, 80% to 90% occurring once. Sorting took every CD4+ cell except CD45RA+CCR7+CD95- naive cells, reaching over 95% purity. Sequencing input: memory CD4+ T cells from blood. The receptors come from a human donor in good health.

This clone came up a few times. This chain links TRBV7-2 with TRBJ2-1; 11 bases agree with TRBD2. The CDR3 length is 16 residues. V was pared by 3 bases and J by 8 bases, with 9 bases of the junction left unmatched. Germline CDR1 SGHTA, CDR2 FQGNSA. The CDR3 spells CASSLGLAERWDEQFF. The CDR3 DNA is TGTGCCAGCAGCTTGGGACTAGCGGAACGGTGGGATGAGCAGTTCTTC. The variable domain in full, with the rest retrieved from reference TRBV7-2 and TRBJ2-1, is GAGVSQSPSNKVTEKGKDVELRCDPISGHTALYWYRQSLGQGLEFLIYFQGNSAPDKSGLPSDRFSAERTGGSVSTLTIQRTQQEDSAVYLCASSLGLAERWDEQFFGPGTRLTVL.

The genes are TRBV30 and TRBJ2-1; 10 positions match TRBD2. Germline CDR1 GTSNPN, CDR2 SVGIG (reference sequence). Losses at the gene ends were 2 bases for V and 6 bases for J; bases not matched to a gene: 4. CDR3 size: 14 residues. In nucleotides, the CDR3 is TGTGCCTGGAGTAGGACTAGCGGCATCAATGAGCAGTTCTTC. Translation: CAWSRTSGINEQFF. Variable domain in full (rest from reference TRBV30 and TRBJ2-1): SQTIHQWPATLVQPVGSPLSLECTVEGTSNPNLYWYRQAAGRGLQLLFYSVGIGQISSEVPQNLSASRPQDRQFILSSKKLLLSDSGFYLCAWSRTSGINEQFFGPGTRLTVL.

The chain combines TRBV7-9 with TRBJ2-5; 9 bases match TRBD2. Germline loops: CDR1 SEHNR, CDR2 FQNEAQ (reference sequence). The CDR3 runs 16 residues. After removal of 4 bases from V and 3 bases from J, the junction contained 9 bases not matched to a gene. CDR3 sequence: CASSSGVAGVKETQYF. DNA of the CDR3: TGTGCCAGCAGCTCAGGGGTAGCGGGGGTTAAAGAGACCCAGTACTTC.

The chain recombines TRBV9 with TRBJ2-3; possibly TRBD1 or TRBD2 for D (5 bases each). Germline CDR1 is SGDLS and CDR2 is YYNGEE. The length of the CDR3 is 15 residues. V dropped 3 bases and J dropped 4 bases, with 15 bases sitting between them. The chain's CDR3 is CASSASGALADTQYF. CDR3 sequence (DNA): TGTGCCAGCAGCGCATCCGGGGCTCTAGCAGATACGCAGTATTTT. The full variable domain, rest sourced from reference TRBV9 and TRBJ2-3, is DSGVTQTPKHLITATGQRVTLRCSPRSGDLSVYWYQQSLDQGLQFLIQYYNGEERAKGNILERFSAQQFPDLHSELNLSSLELGDSALYFCASSASGALADTQYFGPGTRLTVL.

The rearrangement uses TRBV7-2 and TRBJ1-2, with D possibly being TRBD1 (6 bases). The CDR3 extends over 13 amino acids. Trimming stripped 7 bases from V and 9 bases from J, with 18 bases between. Germline CDR1 is SGHTA and CDR2 is FQGNSA. The CDR3 here is CASTERGGRSYTF. The CDR3 DNA is TGTGCCAGCACCGAACGAGGGGGAAGAAGCTACACCTTC. The variable domain in full, completed from reference TRBV7-2 and TRBJ1-2, reads GAGVSQSPSNKVTEKGKDVELRCDPISGHTALYWYRQSLGQGLEFLIYFQGNSAPDKSGLPSDRFSAERTGGSVSTLTIQRTQQEDSAVYLCASTERGGRSYTFGSGTRLTVV.

The chain employs TRBV18 and TRBJ1-1; D is possibly TRBD1 (5 bases). The CDR3 contains 16 residues. Germline-derived CDR1 and CDR2 are KGHSH and LQKENI. Trimming removed 8 bases from V and 1 base from J, with 20 bases in between. CDR3 nucleotide sequence: TGTGCCAGCACGTTGGGACGTAGCCCAAAGAACACTGAAGCTTTCTTT. Amino acids: CASTLGRSPKNTEAFF.

This clone has just one count. The genes are TRBV5-5 and TRBJ2-7; 7 nucleotides match TRBD1. The CDR3 contains 13 residues. V lost 1 base, J lost 6 bases, and 4 bases stayed unmatched. CDR1 SGHKS and CDR2 YYEKEE come from the germline V gene (reference sequence). The CDR3 sequence: CASSLTGVSEQYF. The CDR3 region has the DNA TGTGCCAGCAGCTTGACAGGGGTAAGCGAGCAGTACTTC.

The chain employs TRBV19 and TRBJ2-7; D uncertain. The CDR3 loop spans 15 amino acids. Trimming removed 3 bases at V and 6 bases at J, with 18 bases between. Germline V gives CDR1 LNHDA, CDR2 SQIVND (reference sequence). The CDR3 bases are TGTGCCAGTAGTATTTACGGCCCCACCTCCCCCGAGCAGTACTTC. Amino acids: CASSIYGPTSPEQYF.

A note on this clone: At one of its ends the junction is not consistent with the germline gene, which may arise from a read error. The chain is built from TRBV30 and TRBJ1-1; the D gene is possibly TRBD1 (5 bases). Germline V gene sequence: CDR1 GTSNPN, CDR2 SVGIG (reference sequence). CDR3 length: 12 amino acids. The CDR3 coding sequence is TGTGCCCGGAGGGGTTTGAACACTGAAGCTTTCTTT. The encoded protein is CARRGLNTEAFF.

The chain links TRBV18 to TRBJ2-1; D may be TRBD2 (6 bases). CDR3 size: 14 residues. V shed 3 bases and J shed 1 base, with 7 bases lying between them. The V gene's germline CDR1 is KGHSH and CDR2 LQKENI. CDR3 bases: TGTGCCAGCTCACCGGGGACTTCCTACAATGAGCAGTTCTTC. Amino acid sequence: CASSPGTSYNEQFF.

V usage is TRBV4-1 and J usage is TRBJ2-3; D is perhaps TRBD1 (8 bases). The CDR3 is made up of 17 amino acids. Germline loops: CDR1 MGHRA, CDR2 YSYEKL. Trimming took 0 bases from V and 5 from J, leaving 18 bases between them. The CDR3 DNA reads as TGCGCCAGCAGCCAAGATAGCACAGGGGGGGTTTTAGATACGCAGTATTTT. Translated: CASSQDSTGGVLDTQYF.

The chain couples TRBV5-8 to TRBJ2-1, with D perhaps matching TRBD2 (6 bases). The CDR3 has 14 amino acids. The germline CDR1 and CDR2 sequences are SGHTS and YDEGEE. V lost 4 bases and J 6 bases, leaving 14 bases between the germline ends. The CDR3 region is CASSPEGGRNEQFF. The CDR3 coding sequence is TGTGCCAGCAGCCCCGAAGGAGGGCGCAATGAGCAGTTCTTC.

The sample holds a few counts of this clone. The gene calls are TRBV21-1 and TRBJ1-1; the table's D gene call, TRBD1, was not cross checked with the DNA. TRBV21-1 is designated a pseudogene. This CDR3 comprises 15 residues. CDR3 sequence reads: CASPGDRGPIFEAFF. DNA of the CDR3: TGTGCCAGCCCAGGGGACAGGGGGCCGATCTTTGAAGCTTTCTTT.

The chain is built from TRBV4-1 and TRBJ1-2; D call uncertain. The CDR3 runs 15 residues. Germline assignment: CDR1 MGHRA and CDR2 YSYEKL. Trimming cost V 1 base and J 0 bases, with 9 bases left between them. CDR3 sequence (DNA): TGCGCCAGCAGCCAAGGCAGGATAACTAACTATGGCTACACCTTC. Amino acids: CASSQGRITNYGYTF.

The chain uses TRBV10-3 and TRBJ2-5, with 8 nucleotides matching TRBD2. CDR3 length equals 15 residues. CDR1 is ENHRY, CDR2 SYGVKD, per germline. With V trimmed by 0 bases and J by 5 bases, 5 bases remained unmatched. CDR3 sequence: CAISESTRGVETQYF. CDR3 nucleotide sequence: TGTGCCATCAGTGAGTCGACGCGGGGGGTTGAGACCCAGTACTTC.

The genes are TRBV9 and TRBJ2-3; D is undetermined. Looked up from germline, CDR1 is SGDLS and CDR2 is YYNGEE. Deletions cut 2 bases from V and 2 bases from J, with 12 bases between. This CDR3 is 15 amino acids long. The CDR3 loop is CASSVFGIDTDTQYF. CDR3 sequence (DNA): TGTGCCAGCAGCGTTTTTGGGATTGACACAGATACGCAGTATTTT.

This chain links TRBV4-1 with TRBJ2-1; no clear D gene. CDR1 and CDR2 (germline): MGHRA, YSYEKL. V was trimmed by 4 bases and J by 6 bases, leaving 13 bases between them. The CDR3 sequence is 14 residues long. In DNA form, the CDR3 reads TGCGCCAGCAGCCCAATAGGTCGAGGCAATGAGCAGTTCTTC. This sequence encodes CASSPIGRGNEQFF.

This clone has just a few counts. V and J are TRBV5-1 and TRBJ1-5; 7 bases line up with TRBD1. The CDR3 is made up of 15 amino acids. Germline V gene lookup returns CDR1 SGHRS and CDR2 YFSETQ. The V gene end was trimmed by 0 bases and the J gene end by 7 bases; junction bases not matched to a gene: 7. The CDR3 sequence is CASSLEGAQGQPQHF. In DNA, the CDR3 is TGCGCCAGCAGCTTGGAGGGGGCGCAGGGACAGCCCCAGCATTTT.

The rearrangement uses TRBV6-5 and TRBJ1-1; D is perhaps TRBD1 (6 bases). Trimming removed 5 bases from V and 8 bases from J, with 12 bases in between. Germline CDR1 is MNHEY and CDR2 is SVGAGI. The CDR3 runs 12 residues. The CDR3 nucleotides read TGTGCCAGCAGTCCCCAGGGGAGAGAAGCTTTCTTT. This translates into CASSPQGREAFF.

The V and J genes are TRBV10-1 and TRBJ1-5, with D perhaps TRBD1 (6 bases). Germline V gene sequence: CDR1 WNHNN, CDR2 SYGVQD (reference sequence). This CDR3 comprises 17 residues. Trimming shortened V by 0 bases and J by 9 bases, and 21 bases separated the two germline ends. For the CDR3, the DNA is TGCGCCAGCAGTGAGTCGACTACAGGGAGAAACCTTCGGCCCCAGCATTTT. Protein sequence: CASSESTTGRNLRPQHF.

The rearrangement joins TRBV18 to TRBJ2-5, with D perhaps matching TRBD1 or TRBD2 (6 bases each). Germline V lookup: CDR1 KGHSH, CDR2 LQKENI. The CDR3 runs 14 residues. Between the trimmed V and J ends, which lost 3 bases and 4 bases, there was a span of 12 bases. CDR3 sequence reads: CASSPGGPPETQYF. The CDR3 DNA reads TGTGCCAGCTCACCTGGGGGGCCGCCAGAGACCCAGTACTTC.

The CDR3 region has the DNA TGTGCCAGCAGCTTAGTTCACCGGGACAGGGCCTATGGCTACACCTTC. Protein: CASSLVHRDRAYGYTF. The rearrangement links TRBV11-3 to TRBJ1-2; TRBD1 matches 9 bases. The CDR3 contains 16 residues. Unmatched junction bases numbered 7, after V lost 1 base and J lost 4 bases. Germline V gene data show CDR1 as SGHNT and CDR2 as YENEEA. Based on the CDR3 plus reference TRBV11-3 and TRBJ1-2, the full variable domain is EAGVVQSPRYKIIEKKQPVAFWCNPISGHNTLYWYLQNLGQGPELLIRYENEEAVDDSQLPKDRFSAERLKGVDSTLKIQPAELGDSAVYLCASSLVHRDRAYGYTFGSGTRLTVV.

J is TRBJ2-7 and V is TRBV4-2; 15 bases line up with TRBD2. Per the germline V gene, CDR1 is LGHNA and CDR2 is YNFKEQ. The length of the CDR3 is 17 residues. V lost 0 bases and J lost 4; bases outside the gene matches: 4. The CDR3: CASSQEGTSGGRYEQYF. CDR3 coding DNA: TGTGCCAGCAGCCAAGAGGGGACTAGCGGGGGGAGATACGAGCAGTACTTC.

This clone appeared once. The rearrangement uses TRBV19 and TRBJ1-2, with 7 bases fitting TRBD1. J lost 8 bases, V lost 1 base, and 16 bases had no gene match. CDR3 length equals 17 residues. CDR1 and CDR2 from the germline V gene are LNHDA and SQIVND (reference sequence). CDR3: CASSIGDSTLKVEGYTF. CDR3 coding DNA: TGTGCCAGTAGTATAGGGGACAGCACCTTGAAGGTGGAAGGCTACACCTTC.

The chain links TRBV5-1 to TRBJ2-3; D unclear. The germline V gene has CDR1 SGHRS and CDR2 YFSETQ. V lost 4 bases and J 2 bases, leaving 14 bases between the germline ends. The CDR3 has 15 residues. The CDR3 DNA reads as TGCGCCAGCAGCCCCGGGCCTGACCCCACAGATACGCAGTATTTT. Its protein product is CASSPGPDPTDTQYF.

This clone was found once. This chain connects TRBV5-1 to TRBJ1-2, with unresolved D. This CDR3 has 13 amino acids. Trimming removed 2 bases from V and 4 bases from J, with 9 bases in between. CDR1 SGHRS and CDR2 YFSETQ come from the germline V gene. DNA for the CDR3: TGCGCCAGCAGCTTAGGAAACCTCTATGGCTACACCTTC. This encodes CASSLGNLYGYTF.

The V call is TRBV14, the J call TRBJ1-3; D is uncertain. The CDR3 length is 16 residues. CDR1 SGHDN and CDR2 FVKESK come from the germline V gene. V was cut by 4 bases and J by 0 bases, with 13 bases left in between. CDR3 sequence reads: CASSRTLTLSGNTIYF. As DNA, the CDR3 is TGTGCCAGCAGCCGGACCTTGACACTCTCTGGAAACACCATATATTTT.